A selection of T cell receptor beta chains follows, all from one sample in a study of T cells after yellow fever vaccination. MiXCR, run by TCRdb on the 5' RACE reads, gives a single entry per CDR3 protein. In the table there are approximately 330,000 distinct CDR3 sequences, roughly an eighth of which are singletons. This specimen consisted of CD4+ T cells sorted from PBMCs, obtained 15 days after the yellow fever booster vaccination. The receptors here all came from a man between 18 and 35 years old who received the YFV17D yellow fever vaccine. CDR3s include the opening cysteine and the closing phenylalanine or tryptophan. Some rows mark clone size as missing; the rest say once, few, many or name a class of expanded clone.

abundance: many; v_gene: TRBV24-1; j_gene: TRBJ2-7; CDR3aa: CATSGTAEEQYF
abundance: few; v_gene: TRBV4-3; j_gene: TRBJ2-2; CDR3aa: CASSQERGSGELFF
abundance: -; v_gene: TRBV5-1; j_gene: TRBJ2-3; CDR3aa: CASSLRASGEDTQYF
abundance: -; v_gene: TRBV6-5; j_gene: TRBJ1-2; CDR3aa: CASSYSPDGNGYTF
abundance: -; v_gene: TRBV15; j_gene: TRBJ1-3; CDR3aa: CATSRDIISGNTIYF
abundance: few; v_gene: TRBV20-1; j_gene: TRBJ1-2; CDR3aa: CSALRDLAWGYTF
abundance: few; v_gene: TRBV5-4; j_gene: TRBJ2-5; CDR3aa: CASSWTSGGDYQETQYF
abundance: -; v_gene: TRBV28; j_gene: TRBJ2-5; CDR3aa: CASSFQPGAPPQYF
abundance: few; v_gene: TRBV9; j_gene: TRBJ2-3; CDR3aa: CASSVALDTQYF
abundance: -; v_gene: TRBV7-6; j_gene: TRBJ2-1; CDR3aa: CASSPNGAREQFF
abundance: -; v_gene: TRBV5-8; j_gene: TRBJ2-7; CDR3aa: CASSLGRLAVQYF
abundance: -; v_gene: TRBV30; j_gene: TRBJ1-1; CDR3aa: CAWSVGQNTEAFF
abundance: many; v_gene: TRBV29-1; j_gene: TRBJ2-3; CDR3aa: CSVAGGRDTQYF
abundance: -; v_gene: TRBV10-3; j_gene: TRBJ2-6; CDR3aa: CAISSGGGAGGANVLTF
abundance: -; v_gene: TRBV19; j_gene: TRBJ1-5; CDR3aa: CASSMWGAGQPQHF
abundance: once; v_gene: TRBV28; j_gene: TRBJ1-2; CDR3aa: CASSSGTAANYGYTF
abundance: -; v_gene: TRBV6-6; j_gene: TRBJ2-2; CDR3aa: CASRTARTAATGELFF
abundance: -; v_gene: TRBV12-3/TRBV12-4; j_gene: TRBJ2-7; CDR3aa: CASSPFDDSYEQYF
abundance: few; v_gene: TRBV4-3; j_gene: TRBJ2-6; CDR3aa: CASSHDGLAGGPGANVLTF
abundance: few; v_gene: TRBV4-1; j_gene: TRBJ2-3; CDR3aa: CASRPTSGGPTQYF
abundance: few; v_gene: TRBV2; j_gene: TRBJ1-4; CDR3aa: CASSEVAEKLFF
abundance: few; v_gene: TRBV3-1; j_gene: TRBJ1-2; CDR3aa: CASRPLAGNYGYTF
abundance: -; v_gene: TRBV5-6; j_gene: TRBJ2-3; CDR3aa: CASSLGVPEVTQYF
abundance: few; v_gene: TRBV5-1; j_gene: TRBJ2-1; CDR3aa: CASSLSVGLWSGEQFF